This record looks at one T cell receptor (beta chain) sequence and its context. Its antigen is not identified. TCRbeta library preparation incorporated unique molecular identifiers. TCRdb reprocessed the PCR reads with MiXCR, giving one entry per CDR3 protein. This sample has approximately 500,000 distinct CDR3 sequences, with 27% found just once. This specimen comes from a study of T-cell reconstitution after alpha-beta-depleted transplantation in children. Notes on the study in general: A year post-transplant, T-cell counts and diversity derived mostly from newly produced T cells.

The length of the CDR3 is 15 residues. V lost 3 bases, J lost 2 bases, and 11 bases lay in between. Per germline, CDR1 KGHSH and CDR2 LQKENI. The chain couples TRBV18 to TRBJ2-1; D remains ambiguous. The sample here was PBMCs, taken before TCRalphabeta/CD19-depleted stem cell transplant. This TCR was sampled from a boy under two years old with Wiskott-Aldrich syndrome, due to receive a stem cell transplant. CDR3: CASSPIGRPYNEQFF. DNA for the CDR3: TGTGCCAGCTCACCGATCGGACGACCCTACAATGAGCAGTTCTTC.